The sequence of this T cell receptor beta chain was determined in a study of CD8+ T cells in alopecia areata (dated by TCRdb to the late 2010s). Regarding the complete study: Treated patients were enrolled in an open-label pilot trial of oral tofacitinib, 5 to 10 mg twice daily, for moderate-to-severe alopecia areata. Patients received tofacitinib for 6 to 18 months and were then followed off drug for 6 months to check for delayed response and recurrence. Clonality in the scalp was compared among normal scalp (n=4), patchy alopecia areata scalp (n=8), and alopecia totalis/universalis scalp (n=8). TCRbeta CDR3 regions were amplified by immunoSEQ multiplex PCR using 35 Vbeta forward and 13 Jbeta reverse primers. The study used high-throughput TCRbeta sequencing to examine T cell clonal expansion in alopecia areata, in both the C3H/HeJ mouse model and human patients. In humans, TCRbeta sequencing was performed on scalp tissue and on sorted CD4+ and CD8+ peripheral blood T cells from healthy controls and from patients with patchy or totalis/universalis alopecia areata. RNA was extracted with the PAXgene miRNA kit for fixed scalp, the miRNeasy kit for PBMCs, and the RNeasy kit for mouse skin. Biopsies were taken from tofacitinib-treated patients at baseline and again at 4 and 24 weeks into treatment, and several of those patients also had a later scalp biopsy. What the research found in general, with its limitations: Compared with mice, TCR sequences shared between patients were less clear, possibly partly because of HLA diversity across the patient population. Compared with normal scalp, lesional scalp, particularly in alopecia totalis/universalis, had higher clonality and more expanded CD8+ clones, which suggests antigenic drive. Resident alphabeta T cells in normal human skin are also sequenced, complicating scalp TCR repertoire analysis, unlike mouse skin dominated by gammadelta T cells.

The time point label for this specimen denotes: baseline before oral tofacitinib. Lesional scalp punch biopsies and peripheral blood were collected from alopecia areata patients. PBMCs were isolated by density centrifugation and stained for CD3, CD4 and CD8, and CD4+ and CD8+ T cells were sorted on a FACSAria. Concerning this clone itself: It lacks a known antigen. No base qualities exist here, and no much larger clone lies one base off it.

As encoded in the germline V gene, CDR1 is ENHRY while CDR2 is SYGVKD. Its CDR3 holds 16 amino acids, cysteine through phenylalanine. The CDR3 DNA has 48 bases and is translated from base 1. Relative to germline, V is missing 4 bases and J is missing 2 bases, with 8 bases of the junction outside any gene match. Receptors were amplified or captured by the immunoSEQ multiplex PCR assay. For TCR sequencing, RNA was extracted from every sample and reverse transcribed into cDNA to serve as template. SuperScript III was used for first-strand cDNA synthesis, primed with a 2:1 mix of oligo-dT and random hexamers. A synthetic immune receptor repertoire was used to measure amplification bias, and any remaining bias was corrected computationally. Per the original workflow: Raw reads were preprocessed to remove errors, and CDR3 was defined by IMGT conventions from the conserved cysteine to phenylalanine. To get clonality, Shannon entropy was normalized by log2 of the number of productive unique TCRs and the result was subtracted from 1. Whether each scalp clone was CD4 or CD8 was inferred by checking scalp TCRbeta sequences against the CD4 and CD8 repertoires from sorted blood. TCRdb mirrors the immuneACCESS table, restricted to in-frame sequences. Some clones are absent from its copies; in checked studies, under half trace to an unresolved V gene, and the reason for the others is unknown. V, J and clone size reflect that table, while D and trimming were determined from the DNA. The sample table contains approximately 150,000 clones; only one count was recorded for approximately 51% of them. Roughly 0.9% of the sample belongs to the ten largest clones.

The chain joins TRBV10-3 to TRBJ2-7, and 10 junctional nucleotides match TRBD2. This sequence originates from a human donor with alopecia areata. Sequencing was performed on CD4+ T cells sorted from blood, taken at week 0. The DNA sequence is as follows: TGTGCCATCAGTGCACTGGGGCTAGCGGGGGCCTACGAGCAGTACTTC. The encoded protein is CAISALGLAGAYEQYF.